This record concerns one T cell receptor (beta chain) sequence. What it recognizes is unknown. The ends were cut back, 7 bases at V and 6 bases at J, with 16 bases in the middle. CDR1 is ENHRY and CDR2 is SYGVKD in the germline V gene. This CDR3 spans 13 amino acids. The sample is drawn from a study of beta chain features in type 1 diabetes. Study in general: No patient-donor differences in age, gender, total cells or subset yield.

CD4+ naive, central memory, regulatory and stem cell-like memory cells were sorted via CD45RO/CCR7/CD25/CD127/CD95/CD27. The sequenced template was cDNA made from the entire isolated RNA. Produced via immunoSEQ multiplex PCR; TCRdb's table is partial and in-frame only. This table holds under 300,000 clones, around 22% found once. Study-level results: It was possible that PCR favored shorter templates, equally so in patients and controls. Within patients, naive, central memory and Treg TCRB repertoires seemed more similar than within healthy donors. Significant though moderate, a shortening of TCRB CDR3s appeared in all four CD4+ subsets of Type 1 diabetes patients.

Sequencing was carried out using naive CD4+ T cells from blood. J is TRBJ2-7 and V is TRBV10-3; a possible D gene is TRBD2 (6 bases). This TCR came from a woman aged 30 to 39 with type 1 diabetes. Written as DNA, the CDR3 is TGTGCCATCACAGCAGTAGCCGGGGGCGAGCAGTACTTC. This sequence encodes CAITAVAGGEQYF.